These 10 T cell receptor beta chains originate from one sample sequenced in a study of tumor-infiltrating lymphocytes in primary liver carcinoma. Germline DNA was also extracted, and blood RNA derived from unsorted whole blood. cDNA specific to TCR beta was made from approximately 500 ng of total RNA, with a constant-region primer employed for priming. Nested multiplex PCR, run for three rounds with slightly modified ARM-PCR, yielded TCR beta libraries. A C-beta reverse primer and TRBV1-TRBV30 forward primers served in each of the first two PCR rounds, at about 9 cycles apiece. TCRdb re-called the multiplex PCR reads with MiXCR, one entry per CDR3 protein. This sample has 330,000 or so distinct CDR3 sequences, with 65% found just once. Input material: peripheral blood. These receptors were obtained from a man aged 35 to 55 with primary liver carcinoma and hepatitis B virus infection.

This clonotype has a count of ten or more. Here the CDR3 reads CASSLRTSGSGDTQYF. CDR3 coding DNA: TGTGCCAGCAGCCTGCGGACTAGCGGGAGTGGAGATACGCAGTATTTT. The rearrangement joins TRBV13 to TRBJ2-3; 13 bases match TRBD2. The CDR3 is 16 amino acids. Germline loops: CDR1 PRHDT, CDR2 FYEKMQ (reference sequence). J gave up 5 bases and V 5 bases, and 7 bases lay outside the gene matches.

V and J are TRBV12-3 or TRBV12-4 and TRBJ2-3; 7 bases align to TRBD2. J gave up 7 bases and V 5 bases, and 6 bases lay outside the gene matches. The CDR3 has 13 residues. The CDR3 sequence: CASSLSSGYTQYF. Here the CDR3 DNA reads TGTGCCAGCAGTCTGTCTAGCGGATATACGCAGTATTTT.

This clonotype was seen just once. An end of the junction differs from the germline gene, which may be a read error. V and J are TRBV29-1 and TRBJ2-7; TRBD2 is a possible D gene (5 bases). The CDR3 length is 12 residues. Per germline, CDR1 SQVTM and CDR2 ANQGSEA. This CDR3 reads CSVEDQSPKRYF. The CDR3 nucleotides are TGCAGCGTTGAAGATCAGAGTCCCAAGCGGTATTTC.

This clonotype appeared many times. V gene TRBV10-1 combines with J gene TRBJ2-3; D may be TRBD1 (6 bases). Germline V gene data show CDR1 as WNHNN and CDR2 as SYGVQD (reference sequence). This CDR3 spans 13 amino acids. V dropped 4 bases and J dropped 5 bases, with 10 bases sitting between them. The CDR3 DNA reads TGCGCCAGCAGTGTCGCAGGGGAAGATACGCAGTATTTT. Its protein product is CASSVAGEDTQYF.

This clonotype was observed a single time. Since a much larger clone is just one base distant, this may be a read error. The V call is TRBV6-5, the J call TRBJ1-4, with 7 bases identical to TRBD1. Germline values: CDR1 MNHEY, CDR2 SVGAGI. V was clipped by 2 bases and J by 7 bases; unmatched bases: 4. The length of the CDR3 is 14 residues. CDR3 in DNA: TGTGCCAGCAGTTACACCTACAGGGGTGAAAAACTGTTTTTT. It yields the protein CASSYTYRGEKLFF.

Of note for this clonotype: A junction end diverges from the germline sequence, so it may reflect a read error. This chain uses TRBV11-1 with TRBJ2-6; D is possibly TRBD1 (5 bases). From germline, CDR1 is SGHAT and CDR2 FQDESV (reference sequence). The CDR3 has 15 residues. The CDR3 here is CASGSAYSGANVLAF. CDR3 coding DNA: TGTGCCAGCGGCTCCGCATACTCTGGGGCCAACGTCCTGGCTTTC.

V gene TRBV28 combines with J gene TRBJ1-2; no reliable D call. Germline V gives CDR1 MDHEN, CDR2 SYDVKM. The length of the CDR3 is 14 residues. The V and J ends lost 6 bases and 4 bases respectively, with 15 bases between them. The CDR3 spells CASSYGPSPYGYTF. The CDR3 bases are TGTGCCAGCAGCTACGGGCCGTCACCCTATGGCTACACCTTC.

The J gene is TRBJ1-1, the V gene TRBV11-1; no firm D call. The CDR3 length is 15 residues. Trimming stripped 1 base from V and 11 bases from J, with 20 bases between. Germline CDR1 SGHAT, CDR2 FQDESV (reference sequence). The CDR3 DNA reads as TGTGCCAGCAGCTTAGAAGCTCAGGCTAGAAATGAGGCTTTCTTT. Protein: CASSLEAQARNEAFF.

J is TRBJ1-2 and V is TRBV6-1, with D hard to call. V lost 0 bases to trimming and J lost 6 bases, with 5 bases between them. The germline gives CDR1 MNHNS, CDR2 SASEGT. This CDR3 comprises 12 residues. This CDR3 reads CASSEAWNGYTF. The CDR3 region has the DNA TGTGCCAGCAGTGAAGCGTGGAATGGCTACACCTTC.

In the case of this clonotype: This CDR3 is missing its conserved last phenylalanine or tryptophan, likely due to a read error. The rearrangement joins TRBV7-9 to TRBJ1-1; tentative D call: TRBD1 (5 bases). This CDR3 has 14 residues. Germline V CDR1 and CDR2: SEHNR, FQNEAQ (reference sequence). V lost 7 bases to trimming and J lost 0 bases, with 12 bases between them. DNA for the CDR3: TGTGCCAGCACCCTGGGACGTTTGAACACTGAAGCTTTCGTT. Protein sequence: CASTLGRLNTEAFV.